Each of the 22 T cell receptor beta chains below was sequenced from the same sample in a study of CD8+ T cells in alopecia areata (dated by TCRdb to the late 2010s). In the paper's terms, the time point label means: roughly 24 weeks on oral tofacitinib. According to the study, the label for this sample's treatment or condition signals: oral pan-JAK inhibitor, 5-10 mg twice daily. Library preparation was by the immunoSEQ multiplex PCR assay. For TCR sequencing, RNA was extracted from every sample and reverse transcribed into cDNA to serve as template. The immuneACCESS repertoire file appears here via TCRdb, limited to in-frame rearrangements. These files lack a portion of the clones; in checked studies, under half of the deficit traces to unresolved V genes, and the cause of the others is not known. A total of over 100,000 clones appear in this sample, around 53% of them only once. In total, the top ten clones hold 10% to 15% of the sample.

The sequenced sample was CD8+ T cells sorted from blood, obtained at week 24, from a patient treated with tofacitinib. The receptors were gathered from a human donor with alopecia areata.

The chain couples TRBV4-1 to TRBJ2-1; TRBD2 aligns across 10 bases. V was pared by 4 bases and J by 5 bases, with 5 bases of the junction left unmatched. There are 15 residues in the CDR3. CDR1 is MGHRA and CDR2 is YSYEKL in the germline V gene. This CDR3 is CASSPTSGDHNEQFF. CDR3 nucleotide sequence: TGCGCCAGCAGCCCTACTAGCGGGGACCACAATGAGCAGTTCTTC.

This clone occurred a few times. The chain joins TRBV11-2 to TRBJ2-7; D remains ambiguous. Germline V gene lookup returns CDR1 SGHAT and CDR2 FQNNGV. This CDR3 has 13 amino acids. Between the trimmed V and J ends, which lost 9 bases and 2 bases, there was a span of 14 bases. The CDR3 sequence is CASGDGFTYEQYF. The CDR3 bases are TGTGCCAGTGGGGATGGATTTACCTACGAGCAGTACTTC.

The rearrangement links TRBV6-5 to TRBJ1-5; 7 bases align to TRBD1. There are 15 residues in the CDR3. Germline CDR1 MNHEY, CDR2 SVGAGI. Trimming took 5 bases from V and 0 from J; bases not matched to a gene: 4. In nucleotides, the CDR3 is TGTGCCAGCAGTCCTGACAGGGATAGCAATCAGCCCCAGCATTTT. The encoded protein is CASSPDRDSNQPQHF.

The rearrangement links TRBV7-2 to TRBJ2-7; D is uncertain. Germline V gives CDR1 SGHTA, CDR2 FQGNSA. V lost 1 base, J lost 3 bases, and 10 bases lay in between. The CDR3 covers 14 residues. The DNA for the CDR3 is TGTGCCAGCAGCTTAGGAGGTGTCGGCTACGAGCAGTACTTC. It codes for CASSLGGVGYEQYF.

The chain couples TRBV4-3 to TRBJ1-1; D is ambiguous. Germline V lookup: CDR1 LGHNA, CDR2 YSLEER. The CDR3 totals 12 residues. Trimming shortened V by 1 base and J by 4 bases, and 4 bases separated the two germline ends. CDR3 bases: TGCGCCAGCAGCCAAGGGTTCACTGAAGCTTTCTTT. Amino acids: CASSQGFTEAFF.

This sequence joins TRBV2 and TRBJ2-1; 12 bases are a match to TRBD2. The J segment lost 0 bases and the V segment lost 4 bases, leaving 10 bases of the junction unmatched. There are 19 residues in the CDR3. Germline V gene sequence: CDR1 SNHLY, CDR2 FYNNEI. The CDR3 is CASSGRTSGDLNSYNEQFF. Here the CDR3 DNA reads TGTGCCAGCAGTGGGCGGACTAGCGGGGACTTAAACTCCTACAATGAGCAGTTCTTC.

This clone occurred a few times. This chain joins TRBV10-3 and TRBJ1-1; a possible D gene is TRBD1 (6 bases). This CDR3 has 13 residues. From germline, CDR1 is ENHRY and CDR2 SYGVKD. The ends were cut back, 7 bases at V and 3 bases at J, with 12 bases in the middle. CDR3 sequence reads: CAIKRGGDTEAFF. The DNA of the CDR3 is TGTGCCATCAAGAGGGGGGGAGACACTGAAGCTTTCTTT.

J is TRBJ2-7 and V is TRBV14; possibly TRBD2 for D (6 bases). Between the trimmed V and J ends, which lost 0 bases and 1 base, there was a span of 16 bases. This CDR3 spans 17 amino acids. Germline V gene sequence: CDR1 SGHDN, CDR2 FVKESK. CDR3 sequence: CASSQDSVLAPSYEQYF. CDR3 DNA sequence: TGTGCCAGCAGCCAAGATTCCGTACTAGCTCCGTCCTACGAGCAGTACTTC.

The chain links TRBV4-3 to TRBJ1-2, with 9 bases lining up with TRBD1. The germline gives CDR1 LGHNA, CDR2 YSLEER. The CDR3 totals 17 residues. V trimming: 5 bases; J trimming: 3 bases; junction bases outside the gene matches: 13. The CDR3 here is CASSYRQGGPLDYGYTF. The CDR3 nucleotides read TGCGCCAGCAGCTATAGACAGGGGGGCCCTTTGGACTATGGCTACACCTTC.

The chain has TRBV29-1 and TRBJ1-1; D remains unclear. V was shortened by 1 base and J by 4 bases, with 10 bases between the two germline ends. Germline V CDR1 and CDR2: SQVTM, ANQGSEA. The CDR3 covers 13 residues. Here the CDR3 DNA reads TGCAGCGTTGAAGTCTTCGGGCCCACTGAAGCTTTCTTT. Amino acid sequence: CSVEVFGPTEAFF.

The chain has TRBV2 and TRBJ2-1; the D is unclear. This CDR3 has 10 residues. CDR1 SNHLY and CDR2 FYNNEI come from the germline V gene. V lost 8 bases to trimming and J lost 4 bases, with 3 bases between them. CDR3 residues: CASFYNEQFF. CDR3 in DNA: TGTGCCAGCTTTTACAATGAGCAGTTCTTC.

In this sample, this clone turned up a few times. The genes are TRBV25-1 and TRBJ2-3; 7 bases map to TRBD1. Germline V gives CDR1 MGHDK, CDR2 SYGVNS. J was trimmed by 2 bases and V by 3 bases; bases with no gene match: 5. This CDR3 is 15 amino acids long. CDR3 nucleotides: TGTGCCAGCAGTGACGACAGGGACAACACAGATACGCAGTATTTT. Its translation: CASSDDRDNTDTQYF.

The V and J genes are TRBV21-1 and TRBJ2-5; the table calls TRBD2, which could not be checked here. TRBV21-1 is designated a pseudogene. The length of the CDR3 is 14 residues. The CDR3 sequence is CASNKDRRKETQYF. The CDR3 DNA sequence: TGTGCCAGCAACAAAGATCGGAGAAAAGAGACCCAGTACTTC.

The V call is TRBV2, the J call TRBJ2-1; no reliable D call. V was clipped by 3 bases and J by 0 bases, with 6 bases between them. The CDR3 is made up of 14 amino acids. Germline-derived CDR1 and CDR2 are SNHLY and FYNNEI. CDR3 bases: TGTGCCAGCAGTGATCCTAGCTCCTACAATGAGCAGTTCTTC. Residues: CASSDPSSYNEQFF.

The chain combines TRBV10-3 with TRBJ2-3; 8 bases match TRBD1. The germline V gene has CDR1 ENHRY and CDR2 SYGVKD. Losses at the gene ends were 9 bases for V and 0 bases for J; bases not matched to a gene: 2. The length of the CDR3 is 13 residues. The DNA of the CDR3 is TGTGCCATTCGACAGGGGAGCACAGATACGCAGTATTTT. Amino acid sequence: CAIRQGSTDTQYF.

This clone was counted between two and nine times. The chain recombines TRBV29-1 with TRBJ1-1; D call uncertain. Germline V lookup: CDR1 SQVTM, CDR2 ANQGSEA. Trimming left V 7 bases short and J 3 bases short, with 9 bases between. This CDR3 spans 11 amino acids. In DNA, the CDR3 is TGCAGCGCCCAGGTGGACACTGAAGCTTTCTTT. Residues: CSAQVDTEAFF.

The J gene is TRBJ1-2, the V gene TRBV15; TRBD1 matches at 9 bases. The V gene's germline CDR1 is LNHNV and CDR2 YYDKDF (reference sequence). There are 14 residues in the CDR3. Trimming at V came to 6 bases and at J to 4 bases, leaving 6 bases not matched to a gene. The DNA for the CDR3 is TGTGCCACCAGACCGGACAGGGGACTCTATGGCTACACCTTC. Its translation is CATRPDRGLYGYTF.

The V gene is TRBV30, the J gene TRBJ2-5; the D is unclear. The CDR3 runs 12 residues. Between the trimmed V and J ends, which lost 2 bases and 4 bases, there was a span of 8 bases. CDR1 is GTSNPN and CDR2 is SVGIG in the germline V gene (reference sequence). Written as DNA, the CDR3 is TGTGCCTGGAGTCTGATGGGAGAGACCCAGTACTTC. Translating gives CAWSLMGETQYF.

The chain's CDR3 is CASSHRGPTDTQYF. CDR3 coding DNA: TGTGCCAGCAGTCACCGGGGTCCCACAGATACGCAGTATTTT. The chain joins TRBV6-6 to TRBJ2-3; D may be TRBD2 (5 bases). Germline V gene sequence: CDR1 MNHNY, CDR2 SVGAGI (reference sequence). The CDR3 is 14 residues long. V was pared by 5 bases and J by 2 bases, with 11 bases between.

This clone was observed a single time. The rearrangement uses TRBV14 and TRBJ2-5; 7 positions match TRBD2. Trimming at V came to 0 bases and at J to 13 bases, leaving 8 bases not matched to a gene. The CDR3 length is 13 residues. Germline V gene lookup returns CDR1 SGHDN and CDR2 FVKESK. This chain's CDR3 is CASSQDRRLARYF. The CDR3 DNA is TGTGCCAGCAGCCAAGATCGGAGACTAGCTAGGTACTTC.

This clone was detected only a few times. The rearrangement joins TRBV29-1 to TRBJ2-7; D possibly corresponds to TRBD1 (6 bases). Germline-derived CDR1 and CDR2 are SQVTM and ANQGSEA. With 4 bases removed from V and 2 bases from J, the gap between germline ends came to 15 bases. This CDR3 spans 14 amino acids. The CDR3 region is CSVVVTGLTYEQYF. CDR3 in DNA: TGCAGCGTTGTGGTGACAGGCCTCACCTACGAGCAGTACTTC.

There are a few counts of this clone. V and J are TRBV18 and TRBJ1-2; 9 bases match TRBD1. The CDR3 covers 16 residues. The germline V gene encodes CDR1 KGHSH and CDR2 LQKENI. Trimming at V came to 5 bases and at J to 4 bases, leaving 11 bases not matched to a gene. The DNA for the CDR3 is TGTGCCAGCTCAACAGAAGGGACAGGGATTCGCTATGGCTACACCTTC. Translation: CASSTEGTGIRYGYTF.